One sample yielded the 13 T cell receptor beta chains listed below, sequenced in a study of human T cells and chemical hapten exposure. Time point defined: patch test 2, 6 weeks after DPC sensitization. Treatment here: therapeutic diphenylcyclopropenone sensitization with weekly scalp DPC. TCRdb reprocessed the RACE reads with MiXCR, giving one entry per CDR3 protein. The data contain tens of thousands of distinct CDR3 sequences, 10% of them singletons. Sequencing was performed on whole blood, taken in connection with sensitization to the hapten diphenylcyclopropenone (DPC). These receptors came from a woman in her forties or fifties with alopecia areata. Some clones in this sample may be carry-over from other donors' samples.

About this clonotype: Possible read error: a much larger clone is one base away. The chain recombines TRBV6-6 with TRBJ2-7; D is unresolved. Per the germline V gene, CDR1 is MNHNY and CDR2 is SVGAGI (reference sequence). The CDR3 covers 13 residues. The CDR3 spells CASGYPNNPGQYF. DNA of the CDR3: TGTGCCAGCGGTTATCCCAACAACCCCGGGCAGTACTTC.

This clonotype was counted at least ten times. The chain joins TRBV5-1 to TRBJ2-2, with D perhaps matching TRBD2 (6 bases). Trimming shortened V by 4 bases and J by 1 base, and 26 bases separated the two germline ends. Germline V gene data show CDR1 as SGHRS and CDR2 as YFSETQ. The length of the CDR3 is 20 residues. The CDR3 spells CASSPPPYGSGIQNTGELFF. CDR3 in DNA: TGCGCCAGCAGCCCCCCTCCCTATGGTAGCGGCATCCAGAACACCGGGGAGCTGTTTTTT.

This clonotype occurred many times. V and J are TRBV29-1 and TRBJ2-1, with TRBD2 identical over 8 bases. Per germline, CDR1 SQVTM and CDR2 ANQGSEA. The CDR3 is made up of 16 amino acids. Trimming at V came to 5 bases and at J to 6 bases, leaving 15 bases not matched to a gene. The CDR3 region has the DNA TGCAGCGTTCGACCACCCAGGAGCGGGAGAATCAATGAGCAGTTCTTC. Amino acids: CSVRPPRSGRINEQFF.

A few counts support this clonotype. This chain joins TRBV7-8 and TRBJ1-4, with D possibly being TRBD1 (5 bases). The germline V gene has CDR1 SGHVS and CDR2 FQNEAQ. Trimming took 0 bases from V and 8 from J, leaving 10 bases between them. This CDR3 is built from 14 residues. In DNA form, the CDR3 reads TGTGCCAGCAGCTTAGCACCAGGGTGGGAAAAACTGTTTTTT. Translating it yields CASSLAPGWEKLFF.

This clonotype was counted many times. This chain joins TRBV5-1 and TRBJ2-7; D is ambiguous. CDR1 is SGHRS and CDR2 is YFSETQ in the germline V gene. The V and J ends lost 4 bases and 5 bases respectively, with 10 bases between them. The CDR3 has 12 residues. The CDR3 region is CASSPLGDEQYF. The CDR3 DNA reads TGCGCCAGCAGCCCCCTTGGGGACGAGCAGTACTTC.

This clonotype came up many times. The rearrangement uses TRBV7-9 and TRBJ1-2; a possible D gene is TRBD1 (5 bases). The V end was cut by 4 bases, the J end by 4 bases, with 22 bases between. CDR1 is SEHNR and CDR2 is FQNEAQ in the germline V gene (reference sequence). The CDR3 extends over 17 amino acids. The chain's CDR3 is CASSSRDGGQGTYGYTF. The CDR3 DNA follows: TGTGCCAGCAGCTCACGGGACGGGGGTCAAGGGACCTATGGCTACACCTTC.

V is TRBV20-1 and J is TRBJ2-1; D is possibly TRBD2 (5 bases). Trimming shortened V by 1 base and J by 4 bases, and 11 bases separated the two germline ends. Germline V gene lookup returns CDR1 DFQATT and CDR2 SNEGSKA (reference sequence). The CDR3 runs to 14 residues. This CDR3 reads CSARVGRGYNEQFF. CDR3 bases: TGCAGTGCTAGAGTAGGTCGGGGTTACAATGAGCAGTTCTTC.

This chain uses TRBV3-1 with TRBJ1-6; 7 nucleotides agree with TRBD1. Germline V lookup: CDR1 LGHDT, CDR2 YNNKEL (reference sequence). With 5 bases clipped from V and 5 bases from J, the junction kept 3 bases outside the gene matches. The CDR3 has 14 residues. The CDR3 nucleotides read TGTGCCAGCAGCTTAGGACAGGATAATTCACCCCTCCACTTT. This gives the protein CASSLGQDNSPLHF.

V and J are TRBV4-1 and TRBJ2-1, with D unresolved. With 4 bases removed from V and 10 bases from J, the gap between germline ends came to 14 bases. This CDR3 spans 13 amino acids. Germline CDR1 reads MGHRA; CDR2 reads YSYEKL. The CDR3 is CASSRTELVEQFF. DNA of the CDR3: TGCGCCAGCAGCCGGACCGAACTTGTCGAGCAGTTCTTC.

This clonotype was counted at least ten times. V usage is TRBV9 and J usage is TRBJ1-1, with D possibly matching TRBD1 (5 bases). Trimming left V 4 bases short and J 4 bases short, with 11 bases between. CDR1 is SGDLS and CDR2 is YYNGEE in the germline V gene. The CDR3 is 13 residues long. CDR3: CASSSGGGTEAFF. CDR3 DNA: TGTGCCAGCAGCAGCGGGGGGGGCACTGAAGCTTTCTTT.

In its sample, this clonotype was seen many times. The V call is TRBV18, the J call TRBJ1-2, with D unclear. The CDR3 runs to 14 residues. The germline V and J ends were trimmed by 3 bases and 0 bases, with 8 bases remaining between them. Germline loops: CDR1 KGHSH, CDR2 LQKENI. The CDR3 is CASSPSVPNYGYTF. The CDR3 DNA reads TGTGCCAGCTCACCGTCCGTACCTAACTATGGCTACACCTTC.

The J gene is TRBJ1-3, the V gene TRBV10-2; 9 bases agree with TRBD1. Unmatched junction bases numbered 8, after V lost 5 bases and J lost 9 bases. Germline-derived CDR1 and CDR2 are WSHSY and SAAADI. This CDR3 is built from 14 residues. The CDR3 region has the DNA TGCGCCAGCAGTTCAGGACAGGGGATAGGCACCATATATTTT. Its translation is CASSSGQGIGTIYF.

This chain's CDR3 is CASSSPGLIQETQYF. In DNA, the CDR3 is TGTGCCAGCAGCTCGCCGGGACTTATACAAGAGACCCAGTACTTC. The chain is built from TRBV2 and TRBJ2-5; possibly TRBD2 for D (6 bases). The CDR3 length is 15 residues. V was shortened by 6 bases and J by 2 bases, with 16 bases between the two germline ends. Per the germline V gene, CDR1 is SNHLY and CDR2 is FYNNEI.